Following are 9 T cell receptor beta chains from one sample sequenced in a study of cytomegalovirus exposure and HLA in healthy donors. Primers: 60 Vbeta forward and 13 Jbeta reverse. Clones were read by immunoSEQ multiplex PCR, and TCRdb kept only the in-frame ones, dropping some. The sample carries 84,000 or so clones, around 80% recorded once. The material sequenced was PBMCs. The receptors were gathered from a human donor in good health.

This clone appeared once. The chain is built from TRBV6-1 and TRBJ1-2; 8 nucleotides line up with TRBD1. This CDR3 comprises 13 residues. Looked up from germline, CDR1 is MNHNS and CDR2 is SASEGT. J lost 7 bases, V lost 6 bases, and 7 bases had no gene match. The CDR3 DNA follows: TGTGCCAGCAGGCCGGGACAGGATTGTGGCTACACCTTC. It is translated as CASRPGQDCGYTF.

The rearrangement uses TRBV10-3 and TRBJ2-5; TRBD2 is a possible D gene (5 bases). Germline values: CDR1 ENHRY, CDR2 SYGVKD. The CDR3 is made up of 15 amino acids. V lost 6 bases and J 0 bases, leaving 14 bases between the germline ends. The CDR3 nucleotides are TGTGCCATCAGGGGCGGAGGACTTAACCAAGAGACCCAGTACTTC. Translation gives CAIRGGGLNQETQYF.

The CDR3 nucleotides are TGCGCCAGCAGCTTGTATGCGAACACCGGGGAGCTGTTTTTT. The encoded protein is CASSLYANTGELFF. The rearrangement joins TRBV5-1 to TRBJ2-2; D not certain. The V end was cut by 1 base, the J end by 0 bases, with 4 bases between. Germline CDR1 is SGHRS and CDR2 is YFSETQ. The CDR3 has 14 residues.

This clone was found a few times. This chain uses TRBV5-1 with TRBJ1-1; D is uncertain. Germline V gene data show CDR1 as SGHRS and CDR2 as YFSETQ. Trimming took off 8 bases at V and 6 bases at J, with 17 bases between the two ends. This CDR3 region has 13 residues. Here the CDR3 DNA reads TGCGCCAGTGCGATGGGGTGGGAGGCTGAAGCTTTCTTT. Translating it yields CASAMGWEAEAFF.

The chain links TRBV9 to TRBJ1-2, with 8 bases identical to TRBD1. This CDR3 has 14 amino acids. Germline CDR1 reads SGDLS; CDR2 reads YYNGEE. Germline trimming cut 3 bases from V and 8 bases from J; bases unmatched to any gene: 9. DNA of the CDR3: TGTGCCAGCAGCGAGGAGGACAGGGCAGAAGGCTACACCTTC. Translated: CASSEEDRAEGYTF.

The gene calls are TRBV10-3 and TRBJ2-7; D is perhaps TRBD2 (6 bases). CDR3 size: 13 residues. Trimming pared 11 bases from V and 5 bases from J, leaving 19 bases between. Germline CDR1 ENHRY, CDR2 SYGVKD. The CDR3 is CAVGSGGIDEQYF. The CDR3 coding sequence is TGTGCCGTCGGGTCCGGGGGTATCGACGAGCAGTACTTC.

V is TRBV6-6 and J is TRBJ1-6, with D hard to call. Deletions cut 0 bases from V and 6 bases from J, with 9 bases between. The CDR3 is 15 residues long. Germline V CDR1 and CDR2: MNHNY, SVGAGI (reference sequence). The CDR3 DNA follows: TGTGCCAGCAGTTACTCCCCGAACAGTAATTCACCCCTCCACTTT. Amino acids: CASSYSPNSNSPLHF.

The V call is TRBV2, the J call TRBJ1-5; TRBD1 is a possible D gene (5 bases). The germline gives CDR1 SNHLY, CDR2 FYNNEI. The CDR3 has 16 residues. Trimming removed 1 base from V and 4 bases from J, with 14 bases in between. The CDR3 DNA follows: TGTGCCAGCAGTGAAGTAGGGGCCAGGCGAAATCAGCCCCAGCATTTT. Protein sequence: CASSEVGARRNQPQHF.

This clone was seen only once. V gene TRBV4-3 combines with J gene TRBJ2-5; possibly TRBD2 for D (6 bases). This CDR3 spans 15 amino acids. V was trimmed by 1 base and J by 2 bases, leaving 11 bases between them. Germline V gene lookup returns CDR1 LGHNA and CDR2 YSLEER. The CDR3 DNA follows: TGCGCCAGCAGCCAAGGGACCCGGGGGCAAGAGACCCAGTACTTC. This encodes CASSQGTRGQETQYF.